This TCR beta chain was identified during a study of blood T cell repertoires in COVID-19. At the level of the study: Nucleic acid was either cDNA or gDNA, and it came from T cells, B-cell-depleted T cells, or PBMCs.

Assignment of participants to cohorts was predicated upon participant-reported clinical history. The CDR3 has 15 residues. Germline values: CDR1 LNHDA, CDR2 SQIVND (reference sequence). Germline trimming cut 3 bases from V and 6 bases from J; bases unmatched to any gene: 5. Only in-frame clones appear in the TCRdb table, and some are missing; sequencing was by immunoSEQ multiplex PCR. The sample holds 430,000 or so clones; 88% are singletons and the top ten take around 1.9%. The chain joins TRBV19 to TRBJ2-7, with 13 bases identical to TRBD2. The sample comprised PBMCs or T cells enriched from blood (not recorded which). This TCR was recovered from a woman in her forties who had recovered from COVID-19. The DNA of the CDR3 is TGTGCCAGTAGTATTAATGGACTAGCGGGAGTCGAGCAGTACTTC. It is translated as CASSINGLAGVEQYF.